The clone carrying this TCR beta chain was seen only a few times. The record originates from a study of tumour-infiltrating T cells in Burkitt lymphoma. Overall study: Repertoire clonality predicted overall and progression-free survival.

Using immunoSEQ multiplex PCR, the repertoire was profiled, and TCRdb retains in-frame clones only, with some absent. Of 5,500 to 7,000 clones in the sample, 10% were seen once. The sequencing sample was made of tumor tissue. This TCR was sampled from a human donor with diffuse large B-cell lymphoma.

In nucleotides, the CDR3 is TGCGCCAGCAGCACCAGGGCAAGCTCCTACAATGAGCAGTTCTTC. This encodes CASSTRASSYNEQFF. V is TRBV5-1 and J is TRBJ2-1; possible D gene TRBD1, 5 bases. The ends were cut back, 4 bases at V and 0 bases at J, with 11 bases in the middle. Germline CDR1 and CDR2: SGHRS and YFSETQ. The CDR3 has 15 amino acids.